This T cell receptor (beta chain) stems from a study of blood T cell repertoires in COVID-19. At the level of the study: PBMCs, B-cell-depleted T cells, or T cells were the source of the cDNA or gDNA that made up the material.

Assay used: immunoSEQ multiplex PCR; TCRdb lists only in-frame clones, some missing. The data contain under 150,000 clones, roughly 80% of them seen just once; the ten biggest clones take up around 1.5%. V was cut by 6 bases and J by 4 bases, with 15 bases left in between. The germline V gene has CDR1 SNHLY and CDR2 FYNNEI. The CDR3 loop spans 14 amino acids. The sequenced sample consisted of peripheral blood. This chain connects TRBV2 to TRBJ1-2; tentatively, D is TRBD1 (5 bases). The TCR sequence derives from a man aged 50-59 years with acute or convalescent COVID-19. CDR3 nucleotides: TGTGCCAGCAGAGGGGCCAGGGCCGCCTATGGCTACACCTTC. Translated, it gives CASRGARAAYGYTF.